A selection of T cell receptor beta chains follows, all from one sample in a study of T cells in Graves' hyperthyroidism and ophthalmopathy. MiXCR, applied by TCRdb to the multiplex PCR reads, yields one record per CDR3 protein. This table holds approximately 560,000 distinct CDR3 sequences, around 16% found once. The sequenced sample was blood. Every receptor here comes from a woman in her thirties with Graves' hyperthyroidism. CDR3s include the opening cysteine and the closing phenylalanine or tryptophan. A D gene is named only where the DNA matches it firmly. Clone size is given for some rows only: seen once, a few or many times, or a class if the clone is expanded.

CDR3: CASSFTGTANEKLFF; DNA: TGTGCCAGCAGTTTCACCGGGACAGCTAATGAAAAACTGTTTTTT; size: few; J: TRBJ1-4; V: TRBV27; D: TRBD1
CDR3: CASRDVRDRVSLRVDYTF; DNA: TGTGCCAGCAGGGATGTACGGGACAGGGTCAGCTTACGAGTCGACTACACCTTC; size: many; J: TRBJ1-2; V: TRBV28; D: TRBD1
CDR3: CASSYSVYRTSGRDYEQYF; DNA: TGTGCCAGCAGTTACTCGGTCTATCGCACTAGCGGGCGGGACTACGAGCAGTACTTC; size: many; J: TRBJ2-7; V: TRBV6-5; D: TRBD2
CDR3: CASSQGLADGEQFF; DNA: TGCGCCAGCAGCCAAGGACTAGCGGATGGTGAGCAGTTCTTC; size: -; J: TRBJ2-1; V: TRBV4-1; D: TRBD2
CDR3: CASWGGDSGIYEQYF; DNA: TGTGCCAGCTGGGGCGGGGACAGCGGAATATACGAGCAGTACTTC; size: few; J: TRBJ2-7; V: TRBV7-9; D: -
CDR3: CASSLSPSTTDTQYF; DNA: TGTGCCAGCAGTTTATCCCCATCGACCACAGATACGCAGTATTTT; size: few; J: TRBJ2-3; V: TRBV27; D: -
CDR3: CASTLKGRLVCKNIQYF; DNA: TGTGCCAGCACCCTGAAGGGTAGACTTGTCTGCAAAAACATTCAGTACTTC; size: -; J: TRBJ2-4; V: TRBV7-9; D: -
CDR3: CASSTGTSGGGTDTQYF; DNA: TGTGCCAGCAGCACCGGGACTAGCGGGGGGGGCACAGATACGCAGTATTTT; size: many; J: TRBJ2-3; V: TRBV7-2; D: TRBD2
CDR3: CAWSVGGLANYGYTF; DNA: TGTGCCTGGAGTGTCGGAGGGCTTGCTAACTATGGCTACACCTTC; size: many; J: TRBJ1-2; V: TRBV30; D: -
CDR3: CASSWGQLSGELFF; DNA: TGTGCCAGCAGTTGGGGTCAGCTATCTGGGGAGCTGTTTTTT; size: many; J: TRBJ2-2; V: TRBV27; D: -
CDR3: CASSLISGARDTQYF; DNA: TGTGCCAGCAGCTTAATCTCAGGGGCTCGAGATACGCAGTATTTT; size: many; J: TRBJ2-3; V: TRBV11-2; D: -
CDR3: CASSQDYRGKGTDTQYF; DNA: TGTGCCAGCAGCCAAGATTATCGCGGAAAGGGGACAGATACGCAGTATTTT; size: -; J: TRBJ2-3; V: TRBV7-2; D: -
CDR3: CASSLAPGEQYF; DNA: TGTGCCAGCAGCTTAGCGCCCGGGGAGCAGTACTTC; size: many; J: TRBJ2-7; V: TRBV7-2; D: -
CDR3: CASSPPRFSGTTYEQYF; DNA: TGTGCCAGCTCACCACCGAGGTTTAGCGGGACTACCTACGAGCAGTACTTC; size: many; J: TRBJ2-7; V: TRBV18; D: TRBD2
CDR3: CAGNKDSPNEKLFF; DNA: TGTGCCGGAAATAAGGACAGTCCTAATGAAAAACTGTTTTTT; size: few; J: TRBJ1-4; V: TRBV30; D: -
CDR3: CASSRLGPSTDTQYF; DNA: TGTGCCAGCAGCCGACTAGGTCCCTCCACAGATACGCAGTATTTT; size: -; J: TRBJ2-3; V: TRBV4-2; D: -
CDR3: CASSQVGAGLGEQYF; DNA: TGTGCCAGCAGCCAAGTAGGCGCAGGGTTAGGCGAGCAGTACTTC; size: many; J: TRBJ2-7; V: TRBV3-1; D: -
CDR3: CASSGSGRGWGETQYF; DNA: TGCGCCAGCAGTGGTAGCGGGAGAGGTTGGGGAGAGACCCAGTACTTC; size: -; J: TRBJ2-5; V: TRBV10-1; D: TRBD2
CDR3: CASSPGLAGDLADTQYF; DNA: TGCGCCAGCAGCCCAGGACTAGCGGGAGACCTTGCAGATACGCAGTATTTT; size: many; J: TRBJ2-3; V: TRBV5-1; D: TRBD2
CDR3: CASSHIRGPSGNTIYF; DNA: TGCGCCAGCAGCCACATCAGGGGACCGTCTGGAAACACCATATATTTT; size: few; J: TRBJ1-3; V: TRBV4-1; D: -
CDR3: CASARQTNTEAFF; DNA: TGCGCCAGCGCCCGGCAGACAAACACTGAAGCTTTCTTT; size: few; J: TRBJ1-1; V: TRBV5-1; D: -
CDR3: CASSQEGLAGGGRGEQYF; DNA: TGCGCCAGCAGCCAAGAGGGCCTAGCGGGAGGAGGACGGGGCGAGCAGTACTTC; size: -; J: TRBJ2-7; V: TRBV4-1; D: TRBD2
CDR3: CASGQGSYNEQFF; DNA: TGTGCCAGCGGCCAGGGATCCTACAATGAGCAGTTCTTC; size: -; J: TRBJ2-1; V: TRBV6-1; D: -
CDR3: CASSAGLAGGQPLLYNEQFF; DNA: TGTGCCAGCAGCGCGGGACTAGCGGGAGGGCAACCTCTACTATACAATGAGCAGTTCTTC; size: -; J: TRBJ2-1; V: TRBV9; D: TRBD2
CDR3: CASSKSGLTLSYEQYF; DNA: TGTGCCAGCAGCAAATCCGGACTAACCCTCTCCTACGAGCAGTACTTC; size: -; J: TRBJ2-7; V: TRBV6-1; D: -
CDR3: CAISESAKGQPQHF; DNA: TGTGCCATCAGTGAGTCTGCGAAGGGACAGCCCCAGCATTTT; size: -; J: TRBJ1-5; V: TRBV10-3; D: -
CDR3: CASSHHREGDTGELFF; DNA: TGTGCCAGCAGCCATCACAGGGAGGGCGACACCGGGGAGCTGTTTTTT; size: -; J: TRBJ2-2; V: TRBV4-2; D: -
CDR3: CASSEAHLAGGLGGELFF; DNA: TGTGCCAGCAGTGAAGCGCATCTAGCGGGAGGTCTGGGCGGGGAGCTGTTTTTT; size: many; J: TRBJ2-2; V: TRBV2; D: TRBD2
CDR3: CASSPGLVGYNEQFF; DNA: TGTGCCAGCAGTCCGGGACTAGTTGGGTACAATGAGCAGTTCTTC; size: few; J: TRBJ2-1; V: TRBV6-1; D: TRBD2
CDR3: CASSLDGAYGTDTQYF; DNA: TGCGCCAGCAGCTTGGATGGGGCCTATGGGACAGATACGCAGTATTTT; size: -; J: TRBJ2-3; V: TRBV5-1; D: -